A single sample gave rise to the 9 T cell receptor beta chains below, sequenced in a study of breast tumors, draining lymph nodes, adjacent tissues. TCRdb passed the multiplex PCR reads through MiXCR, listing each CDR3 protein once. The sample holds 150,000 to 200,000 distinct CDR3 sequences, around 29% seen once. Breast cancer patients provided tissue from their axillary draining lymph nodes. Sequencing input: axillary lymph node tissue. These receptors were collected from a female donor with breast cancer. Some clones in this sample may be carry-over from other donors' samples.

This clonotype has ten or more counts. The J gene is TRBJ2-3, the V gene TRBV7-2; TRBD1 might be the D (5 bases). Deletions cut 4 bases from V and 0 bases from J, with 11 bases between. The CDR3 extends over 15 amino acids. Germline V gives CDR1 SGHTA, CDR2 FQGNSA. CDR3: CASSWNQGSTDTQYF. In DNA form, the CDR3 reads TGTGCCAGCAGCTGGAACCAGGGTAGCACAGATACGCAGTATTTT.

The CDR3 coding sequence is TGTGCCACCAGCTACCGGCCCGGGTGGGGCACAGATACGCAGTATTTT. Translated, it gives CATSYRPGWGTDTQYF. The chain joins TRBV15 to TRBJ2-3; D is ambiguous. V was pared by 5 bases and J by 1 base, with 16 bases between. Per the germline V gene, CDR1 is LNHNV and CDR2 is YYDKDF (reference sequence). The CDR3 has 16 amino acids.

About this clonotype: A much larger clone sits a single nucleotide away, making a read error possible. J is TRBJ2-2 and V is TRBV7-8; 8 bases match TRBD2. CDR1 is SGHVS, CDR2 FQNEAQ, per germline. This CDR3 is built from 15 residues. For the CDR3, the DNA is TGTGCCTGCAGCAGGGGTAGAGCGGGAGCGAGAGAGCTGTTTTTT. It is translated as CACSRGRAGARELFF.

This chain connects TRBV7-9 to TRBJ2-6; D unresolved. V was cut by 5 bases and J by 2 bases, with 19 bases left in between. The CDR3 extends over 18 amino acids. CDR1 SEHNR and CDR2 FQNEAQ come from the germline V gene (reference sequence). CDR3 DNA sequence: TGTGCCAGCAGCCCAAACCGTGTAGGGTTCCCTGGGGCCAACGTCCTGACTTTC. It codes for CASSPNRVGFPGANVLTF.

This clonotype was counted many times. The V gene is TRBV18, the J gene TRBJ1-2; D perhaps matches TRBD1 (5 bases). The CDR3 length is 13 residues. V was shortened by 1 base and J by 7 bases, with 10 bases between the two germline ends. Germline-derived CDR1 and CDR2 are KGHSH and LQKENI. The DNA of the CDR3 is TGTGCCAGCTCACCACGGCAGGGCCCTGGCTACACCTTC. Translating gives CASSPRQGPGYTF.

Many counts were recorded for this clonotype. CDR3 sequence reads: CASREWPAPVSSYNSPLHF. The CDR3 region has the DNA TGTGCCAGCAGGGAATGGCCAGCCCCGGTGAGCTCCTATAATTCACCCCTCCACTTT. The chain combines TRBV2 with TRBJ1-6; D not resolved. The germline V and J ends were trimmed by 6 bases and 0 bases, with 21 bases remaining between them. CDR3 length: 19 residues. The germline V gene encodes CDR1 SNHLY and CDR2 FYNNEI. Full variable domain (rest looked up from reference TRBV2 and TRBJ1-6): EPEVTQTPSHQVTQMGQEVILRCVPISNHLYFYWYRQILGQKVEFLVSFYNNEISEKSEIFDDQFSVERPDGSNFTLKIRSTKLEDSAMYFCASREWPAPVSSYNSPLHFGNGTRLTVT.

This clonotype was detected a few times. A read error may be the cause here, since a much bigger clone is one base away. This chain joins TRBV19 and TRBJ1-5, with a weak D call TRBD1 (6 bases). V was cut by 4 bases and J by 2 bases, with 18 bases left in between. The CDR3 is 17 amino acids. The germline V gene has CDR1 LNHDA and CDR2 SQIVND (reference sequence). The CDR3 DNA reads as TGTGCCAGTAGTAAGGGGGGCCGGGCCTGGGGCAATCAGCCCCAGCATTTT. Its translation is CASSKGGRAWGNQPQHF. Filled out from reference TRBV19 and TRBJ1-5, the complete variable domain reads DGGITQSPKYLFRKEGQNVTLSCEQNLNHDAMYWYRQDPGQGLRLIYYSQIVNDFQKGDIAEGYSVSREKKESFPLTVTSAQKNPTAFYLCASSKGGRAWGNQPQHFGDGTRLSIL.

The CDR3 loop reads CASSLTGGTNTGELFF. The CDR3 DNA sequence: TGCGCCAGCAGCTTAACCGGGGGTACAAACACCGGGGAGCTGTTTTTT. This chain connects TRBV5-1 to TRBJ2-2; tentatively, D is TRBD2 (6 bases). Trimming removed 2 bases at V and 2 bases at J, with 13 bases between. This CDR3 comprises 16 residues. The germline V gene has CDR1 SGHRS and CDR2 YFSETQ.

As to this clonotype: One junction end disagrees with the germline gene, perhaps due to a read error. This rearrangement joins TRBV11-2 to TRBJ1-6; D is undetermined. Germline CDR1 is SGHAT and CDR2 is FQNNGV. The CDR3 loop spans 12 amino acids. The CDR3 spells CANTQYNSPPHF. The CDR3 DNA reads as TGTGCCAACACCCAGTATAATTCACCCCCCCACTTT. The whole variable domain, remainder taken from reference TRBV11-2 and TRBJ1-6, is EAGVAQSPRYKIIEKRQSVAFWCNPISGHATLYWYQQILGQGPKLLIQFQNNGVVDDSQLPKDRFSAERLKGVDSTLKIQPAKLEDSAVYLCANTQYNSPPHFGNGTRLTVT.